The 11 T cell receptor beta chains below come from one sample, sequenced in a study of OX40 agonist ivuxolimab in advanced cancers. Library preparation used the immunoSEQ multiplex PCR assay. The immuneACCESS repertoire file appears here via TCRdb, limited to in-frame rearrangements. These files lack a portion of the clones; in checked studies, under half of the deficit traces to unresolved V genes, and the cause of the others is not known. This sample is represented by just under 75,000 clones; around nine tenths of them were singletons. The leading ten clones occupy 0.4% to 0.5% of the sample. Material: CD4+ or CD8+ T cells sorted from blood, obtained in a trial of the OX40 agonist ivuxolimab. The receptors originated from an adult with an advanced solid tumor such as melanoma, head and neck, liver or kidney cancer.

This clone was seen once. The chain joins TRBV7-9 to TRBJ2-1, with TRBD2 matching 8 bases. This CDR3 is built from 17 residues. CDR1 and CDR2 from the germline V gene are SEHNR and FQNEAQ (reference sequence). J gave up 7 bases and V 5 bases, and 16 bases lay outside the gene matches. CDR3 in DNA: TGTGCCAGCAGCCTCACCCTGGGACTAGGTTCGAGTAATGAGCAGTTCTTC. It codes for CASSLTLGLGSSNEQFF.

The chain employs TRBV7-9 and TRBJ2-5; 8 bases are shared with TRBD2. CDR3 length: 13 amino acids. Germline-derived CDR1 and CDR2 are SEHNR and FQNEAQ (reference sequence). Trimming removed 5 bases from V and 5 bases from J; junction bases left unmatched: 4. CDR3 amino acids: CASSEGTRETQYF. The CDR3 bases are TGTGCCAGCAGCGAGGGGACTAGGGAGACCCAGTACTTC. Complete variable domain (other parts from reference TRBV7-9 and TRBJ2-5): DTGVSQNPRHKITKRGQNVTFRCDPISEHNRLYWYRQTLGQGPEFLTYFQNEAQLEKSRLLSDRFSAERPKGSFSTLEIQRTEQGDSAMYLCASSEGTRETQYFGPGTRLLVL.

The J gene is TRBJ2-5, the V gene TRBV11-3, with D unclear. Trimming shortened V by 5 bases and J by 5 bases, and 18 bases separated the two germline ends. CDR1 and CDR2 from the germline V gene are SGHNT and YENEEA. The CDR3 loop spans 15 amino acids. CDR3 nucleotides: TGTGCCAGCAGCACGAACGAGCTGCGCACGGAGACCCAGTACTTC. This codes for CASSTNELRTETQYF.

This chain links TRBV6-1 with TRBJ2-7, with TRBD2 identical over 8 bases. V shed 5 bases, J shed 0 bases, and the junction held 6 bases outside the gene matches. This CDR3 comprises 15 residues. Germline loops: CDR1 MNHNS, CDR2 SASEGT. CDR3 region: CASSRTSLNSYEQYF. As DNA, the CDR3 is TGTGCCAGCAGTCGGACTAGCCTCAACTCCTACGAGCAGTACTTC.

The genes are TRBV6-6 and TRBJ1-4; TRBD1 agrees at 7 bases. Germline CDR1 is MNHNY and CDR2 is SVGAGI (reference sequence). This CDR3 is 15 amino acids long. After removal of 6 bases from V and 8 bases from J, the junction contained 12 bases not matched to a gene. CDR3 bases: TGTGCCAGCAGGTCCGACACAGGGGTTCAGGAAAAACTGTTTTTT. This sequence encodes CASRSDTGVQEKLFF.

This chain connects TRBV6-5 to TRBJ2-7, with 9 bases identical to TRBD1. The CDR3 sequence is 15 residues long. V was pared by 6 bases and J by 2 bases, with 8 bases of the junction left unmatched. CDR1 and CDR2 (germline): MNHEY, SVGAGI. The CDR3 loop reads CASRTTGTGTYEQYF. Here the CDR3 DNA reads TGTGCCAGCAGGACAACCGGGACAGGGACCTACGAGCAGTACTTC.

This clone was seen only once. V is TRBV18 and J is TRBJ2-7; D is ambiguous. The CDR3 spans 15 residues. The germline V gene encodes CDR1 KGHSH and CDR2 LQKENI. V lost 3 bases and J 5 bases, leaving 17 bases between the germline ends. CDR3 nucleotides: TGTGCCAGCTCACCGGGTGCGCAGGACCCTCACGAGCAGTACTTC. Residues: CASSPGAQDPHEQYF.

The V call is TRBV5-1, the J call TRBJ2-3; TRBD2 might be the D (6 bases). The germline V and J ends were trimmed by 2 bases and 2 bases, with 21 bases remaining between them. The CDR3 is made up of 18 amino acids. CDR1 is SGHRS, CDR2 YFSETQ, per germline. DNA for the CDR3: TGCGCCAGCAGCTTCGGGACTGTAAATCTTATACTCACAGATACGCAGTATTTT. Translation: CASSFGTVNLILTDTQYF.

This clone was counted a single time. V gene TRBV19 combines with J gene TRBJ2-1; D call uncertain. The germline V gene has CDR1 LNHDA and CDR2 SQIVND (reference sequence). The CDR3 has 15 residues. Trimming removed 4 bases at V and 7 bases at J, with 17 bases between. In DNA, the CDR3 is TGTGCCAGTAGTAATGCCGGAGTGGGCCGGAATGAGCAGTTCTTC. Its protein is CASSNAGVGRNEQFF.

The chain joins TRBV7-2 to TRBJ2-2; D possibly corresponds to TRBD2 (5 bases). The CDR3 consists of 15 residues. Germline CDR1 is SGHTA and CDR2 is FQGNSA. Trimming took 0 bases from V and 1 from J, leaving 6 bases between them. CDR3 sequence (DNA): TGTGCCAGCAGCTTAGCGGGAGTGAACACCGGGGAGCTGTTTTTT. Translation gives CASSLAGVNTGELFF. The full variable domain, with the rest looked up from reference TRBV7-2 and TRBJ2-2, is GAGVSQSPSNKVTEKGKDVELRCDPISGHTALYWYRQSLGQGLEFLIYFQGNSAPDKSGLPSDRFSAERTGGSVSTLTIQRTQQEDSAVYLCASSLAGVNTGELFFGEGSRLTVL.

The chain is built from TRBV7-6 and TRBJ1-2; D uncertain. The CDR3 has 15 amino acids. With 1 base removed from V and 5 bases from J, the gap between germline ends came to 14 bases. Germline values: CDR1 SGHVS, CDR2 FNYEAQ. Here the CDR3 reads CASSLGEGQRYGYTF. The CDR3, as DNA: TGTGCCAGCAGCTTAGGTGAAGGCCAGAGGTATGGCTACACCTTC.